What follows are 13 T cell receptor beta chains derived from one specimen sequenced in a study of Ad26.COV2.S vaccination and SARS-CoV-2 variants. The treatment here: around 19 received Ad26.COV2.S at low or high dose, single or two shots; roughly five received placebo; per-sample allocation not given. Vaccine and placebo recipients were sampled on day 63 after the first injection. Using immunoSEQ multiplex PCR, the repertoire was profiled, and TCRdb retains in-frame clones only, with some absent. The top ten clones hold about 3.6% of a sample with about 370,000 clones, roughly nine tenths of them seen once. The input for sequencing was peripheral blood, taken in a trial of Ad26.COV2.S vaccine versus placebo. The receptors derive from a person between 18 and 60 years old who received the Ad26.COV2.S COVID-19 vaccine or a placebo.

This chain connects TRBV5-5 to TRBJ1-6; TRBD1 agrees at 7 bases. Losses at the gene ends were 1 base for V and 9 bases for J; bases not matched to a gene: 7. The germline V gene encodes CDR1 SGHKS and CDR2 YYEKEE (reference sequence). The CDR3 is 15 residues long. CDR3 region: CASSLSGTETSPLHF. As DNA, the CDR3 is TGTGCCAGCAGCTTGAGTGGGACAGAGACTTCACCCCTCCACTTT.

The gene calls are TRBV6-2 or TRBV6-3 and TRBJ2-7; 7 nucleotides line up with TRBD1. Germline lookup yields CDR1 MNHEY and CDR2 SVGEGT. After removal of 6 bases from V and 4 bases from J, the junction contained 9 bases not matched to a gene. CDR3 length: 14 residues. The CDR3 reads CASSPQGRGYEQYF. The DNA of the CDR3 is TGTGCCAGCAGCCCTCAGGGCAGGGGGTACGAGCAGTACTTC.

The chain couples TRBV5-1 to TRBJ1-2, with 9 nucleotides matching TRBD1. With 4 bases clipped from V and 4 bases from J, the junction kept 5 bases outside the gene matches. The CDR3 has 14 amino acids. Germline values: CDR1 SGHRS, CDR2 YFSETQ. The CDR3 region has the DNA TGCGCCAGCAGCCTCCGGGACAGGGTCTATGGCTACACCTTC. Its protein is CASSLRDRVYGYTF.

This rearrangement joins TRBV6-5 to TRBJ2-2; D remains ambiguous. The germline V and J ends were trimmed by 7 bases and 6 bases, with 15 bases remaining between them. The CDR3 has 14 amino acids. The V gene's germline CDR1 is MNHEY and CDR2 SVGAGI. CDR3 region: CASKSGVKAGELFF. In nucleotides, the CDR3 is TGTGCCAGCAAGTCCGGAGTAAAAGCCGGGGAGCTGTTTTTT.

The chain is built from TRBV14 and TRBJ2-3; D gene ambiguous. V lost 1 base to trimming and J lost 7 bases, with 3 bases between them. CDR1 is SGHDN and CDR2 is FVKESK in the germline V gene. The length of the CDR3 is 11 residues. DNA for the CDR3: TGTGCCAGCAGCCAAGGAAATACGCAGTATTTT. Amino acid sequence: CASSQGNTQYF.

The table lists this clone with a count of one. The chain employs TRBV19 and TRBJ1-1, with D possibly being TRBD1 (5 bases). V gave up 6 bases and J gave up 3 bases, with 14 bases separating them. Germline CDR1 LNHDA, CDR2 SQIVND (reference sequence). The CDR3 spans 14 residues. In nucleotides, the CDR3 is TGTGCCAGTAGGCTCCAGGGAGGGGACACTGAAGCTTTCTTT. This sequence encodes CASRLQGGDTEAFF. Combining the CDR3 with reference TRBV19 and TRBJ1-1 gives the whole variable domain DGGITQSPKYLFRKEGQNVTLSCEQNLNHDAMYWYRQDPGQGLRLIYYSQIVNDFQKGDIAEGYSVSREKKESFPLTVTSAQKNPTAFYLCASRLQGGDTEAFFGQGTRLTVV.

The chain has TRBV4-1 and TRBJ2-2; TRBD1 aligns across 9 bases. The CDR3 is 14 residues long. Germline V gene lookup returns CDR1 MGHRA and CDR2 YSYEKL. J was trimmed by 6 bases and V by 4 bases; bases with no gene match: 3. The CDR3 nucleotides read TGCGCCAGCAGCCGGGACAGGGTTGCCGGGGAGCTGTTTTTT. Translated, it gives CASSRDRVAGELFF.

This chain uses TRBV5-1 with TRBJ1-3; 10 nucleotides align to TRBD1. The germline CDR1 and CDR2 sequences are SGHRS and YFSETQ. Germline trimming cut 4 bases from V and 2 bases from J; bases unmatched to any gene: 6. There are 16 residues in the CDR3. In nucleotides, the CDR3 is TGCGCCAGCAGCCTAGGGACAGGGGTAACTGGAAACACCATATATTTT. It translates to CASSLGTGVTGNTIYF.

The chain carries TRBV10-3 and TRBJ1-1, with 11 bases matching TRBD1. CDR1 is ENHRY, CDR2 SYGVKD, per germline. V shed 3 bases and J 6 bases; nucleotides not matched to a gene: 6. The CDR3 has 15 amino acids. CDR3 sequence (DNA): TGTGCCATCAGTGACGGGGACAGGGGGTACCCTGAAGCTTTCTTT. This translates into CAISDGDRGYPEAFF.

The chain is built from TRBV7-2 and TRBJ2-1; 9 nucleotides agree with TRBD1. The CDR3 extends over 17 amino acids. V lost 1 base, J lost 7 bases, and 11 bases stayed unmatched. Germline V lookup: CDR1 SGHTA, CDR2 FQGNSA. CDR3: CASSLVGPGQGRNEQFF. The CDR3 DNA follows: TGTGCCAGCAGCTTAGTGGGCCCGGGACAGGGTCGAAATGAGCAGTTCTTC.

V is TRBV7-6 and J is TRBJ1-6; D ambiguous. There are 15 residues in the CDR3. Germline CDR1 and CDR2: SGHVS and FNYEAQ. V lost 1 base, J lost 6 bases, and 10 bases lay in between. The CDR3 DNA reads as TGTGCCAGCAGCTTAGGGGAGGGAATTAATTCACCCCTCCACTTT. Its protein is CASSLGEGINSPLHF.

This clone appeared once. The junction shows a germline mismatch at one end, possibly a read error. This sequence joins TRBV7-7 and TRBJ2-5; TRBD2 matches at 9 bases. The CDR3 has 16 amino acids. CDR1 and CDR2 (germline): SSHAT, FNYEAQ (reference sequence). CDR3 nucleotides: TGTGCTAGCAGCTTGTCTGGACTAGCGCGGCCGGAGACCCAGTACTTC. It codes for CASSLSGLARPETQYF.

The chain employs TRBV19 and TRBJ2-1; no clear D gene. This CDR3 region has 14 residues. V lost 7 bases to trimming and J lost 3 bases, with 13 bases between them. Per the germline V gene, CDR1 is LNHDA and CDR2 is SQIVND (reference sequence). The CDR3 here is CASNFGQDYNEQFF. The CDR3 DNA follows: TGTGCCAGTAACTTCGGGCAGGACTACAATGAGCAGTTCTTC.